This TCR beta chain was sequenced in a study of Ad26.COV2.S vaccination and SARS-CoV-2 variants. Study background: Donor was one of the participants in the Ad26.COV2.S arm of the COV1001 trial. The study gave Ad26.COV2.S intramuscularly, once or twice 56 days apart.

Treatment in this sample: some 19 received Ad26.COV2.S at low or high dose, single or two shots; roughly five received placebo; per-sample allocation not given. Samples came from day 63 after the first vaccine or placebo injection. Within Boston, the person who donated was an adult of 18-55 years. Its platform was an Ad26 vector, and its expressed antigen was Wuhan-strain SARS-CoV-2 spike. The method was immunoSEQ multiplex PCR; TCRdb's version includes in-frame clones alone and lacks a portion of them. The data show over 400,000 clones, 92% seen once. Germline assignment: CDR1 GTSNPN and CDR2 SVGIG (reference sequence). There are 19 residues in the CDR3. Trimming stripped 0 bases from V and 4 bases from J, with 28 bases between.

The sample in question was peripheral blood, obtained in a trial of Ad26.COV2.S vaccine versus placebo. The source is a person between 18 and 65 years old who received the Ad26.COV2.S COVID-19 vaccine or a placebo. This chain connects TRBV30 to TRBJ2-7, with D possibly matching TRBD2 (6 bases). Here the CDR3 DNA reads TGTGCCTGGAGTGTGGGTCTCTATCCGGTCGGGGGAAGTTCATACGAGCAGTACTTC. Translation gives CAWSVGLYPVGGSSYEQYF.